The entry that follows covers one T cell receptor (beta chain) sequence. This specimen belongs to a study of blood T cells in healthy people across ages. This CDR3 comprises 14 residues. The V and J ends lost 3 bases and 4 bases respectively, with 12 bases between them. CDR1 and CDR2 from the germline V gene are LNHDA and SQIVND (reference sequence). Isolation yielded PBMCs, at least 6.5 million per sample, in every case. A J-beta primer mix and a sample-barcoded 5' primer were used in a second PCR of about 6 to 12 cycles. From the 5' RACE reads, TCRdb called clonotypes with MiXCR, one entry per CDR3 protein. This table holds about 780,000 distinct CDR3 sequences, roughly 24% found once. The same specimen was also included in a second study, on T cells of mothers and their children. That work contributes: The authors detected no persistent microchimeric T cell clones.

The clonotype comes from a boy between 10 and 17 years old in good health. This chain uses TRBV19 with TRBJ1-1, with a possible D match to TRBD1 (6 bases). The sample was blood. The CDR3 reads CASSIGGHATEAFF. DNA for the CDR3: TGTGCCAGTAGTATCGGGGGACATGCCACTGAAGCTTTCTTT.